This T cell receptor beta chain was captured by sequencing in a study of neoadjuvant anti-PD-1 for oral cavity cancer. Trimming left V 0 bases short and J 4 bases short, with 11 bases between. This CDR3 is 14 amino acids long. Germline V lookup: CDR1 SGHRS, CDR2 YFSETQ. Whole-study findings and limits: Each response group had just a few patients in TCR analyses. Post-nivolumab, blood T cell clonality was significantly elevated in non-responders.

Comment on this clone: The antigen is unknown.

Only in-frame clones appear in the TCRdb table, and some are missing; sequencing was by immunoSEQ multiplex PCR. The sample carries approximately 14,000 clones, under 85% recorded once. Documented time point: after neoadjuvant nivolumab, at surgical resection. Stage II-IVA oral cavity squamous cell carcinoma was new and untreated by systemic or radiation therapy. Analysis of PBMCs was direct, with no culture step. The receptor comes from a person aged 40 to 85 with oral cavity squamous cell carcinoma. This sequence joins TRBV5-1 and TRBJ2-7; D is unclear. The source was PBMCs, collected after nivolumab (anti-PD-1) treatment. The CDR3 sequence is CASSLESRLYEQYF. The CDR3 DNA follows: TGCGCCAGCAGCTTGGAGTCACGGCTTTACGAGCAGTACTTC.